These 30 T cell receptor beta chains were sequenced from one sample in a study of shared clonotypes between healthy human individuals. TCRdb's table, derived via immunoSEQ multiplex PCR, lists solely in-frame clones and lacks some. The repertoire has roughly 2 million clones, almost 96% of them found once; the top ten carry roughly 0.13%. What was sequenced was naive CD4+ T cells sorted from blood. Subset described: CD45RA+ positively selected. These receptors were taken from a man younger than 35 in good health.

Worth noting for this clone: Other nucleotide sequences from this sample produce the same CDR3. The chain employs TRBV30 and TRBJ1-5; D unresolved. V was shortened by 1 base and J by 6 bases, with 7 bases between the two germline ends. The length of the CDR3 is 12 residues. CDR1 and CDR2 (germline): GTSNPN, SVGIG (reference sequence). DNA for the CDR3: TGTGCCTGGAGTGGATCGGGTCAGCCCCAGCATTTT. Its translation is CAWSGSGQPQHF.

The chain recombines TRBV5-1 with TRBJ2-3; 7 nucleotides match TRBD2. V dropped 2 bases and J dropped 4; count of bases not matched to a gene: 7. CDR1 is SGHRS and CDR2 is YFSETQ in the germline V gene. The CDR3 spans 15 residues. CDR3 sequence reads: CASSLDPRGADTQYF. Here the CDR3 DNA reads TGCGCCAGCAGCTTAGACCCCCGGGGGGCAGATACGCAGTATTTT. Using reference TRBV5-1 and TRBJ2-3 for the parts outside the CDR3, the full variable domain is KAGVTQTPRYLIKTRGQQVTLSCSPISGHRSVSWYQQTPGQGLQFLFEYFSETQRNKGNFPGRFSGRQFSNSRSEMNVSTLELGDSALYLCASSLDPRGADTQYFGPGTRLTVL.

J is TRBJ1-5 and V is TRBV18; D may be TRBD1 (5 bases). Germline V CDR1 and CDR2: KGHSH, LQKENI. The CDR3 has 13 residues. V dropped 2 bases and J dropped 7 bases, with 9 bases sitting between them. In DNA, the CDR3 is TGTGCCAGCTCACCAGGAGGGGTCCAGCCCCAGCATTTT. Translated: CASSPGGVQPQHF.

V and J are TRBV4-1 and TRBJ2-7, with 8 bases fitting TRBD1. Germline CDR1 is MGHRA and CDR2 is YSYEKL. V trimming: 1 base; J trimming: 0 bases; junction bases outside the gene matches: 5. CDR3 length equals 16 residues. In DNA, the CDR3 is TGCGCCAGCAGCCAAGGAGGCGGGACAGGCTCCTACGAGCAGTACTTC. Residues: CASSQGGGTGSYEQYF.

This clone turned up a few times. In the same sample, other DNA sequences code for this CDR3. The V call is TRBV10-3, the J call TRBJ1-1, with D maybe TRBD1 (5 bases). The CDR3 has 14 residues. Per the germline V gene, CDR1 is ENHRY and CDR2 is SYGVKD. Trimming removed 3 bases from V and 1 base from J, with 9 bases in between. The CDR3 DNA reads as TGTGCCATCAGTGACGGGACGGCGAACACTGAAGCTTTCTTT. Translated, it gives CAISDGTANTEAFF.

J is TRBJ1-4 and V is TRBV30; tentative D call: TRBD1 (5 bases). Germline values: CDR1 GTSNPN, CDR2 SVGIG (reference sequence). The CDR3 contains 15 residues. V dropped 1 base and J dropped 7 bases, with 16 bases sitting between them. CDR3 nucleotide sequence: TGTGCCTGGAGTGGGACAATCCGGGCTGGTGAAAAACTGTTTTTT. Translating gives CAWSGTIRAGEKLFF.

The V call is TRBV10-1, the J call TRBJ2-2; no clear D gene. Trimming left V 4 bases short and J 6 bases short, with 6 bases between. Per germline, CDR1 WNHNN and CDR2 SYGVQD (reference sequence). The CDR3 spans 12 residues. The chain's CDR3 is CASSVGSGELFF. The CDR3 DNA reads TGCGCCAGCAGTGTCGGTTCCGGGGAGCTGTTTTTT.

The V gene is TRBV18, the J gene TRBJ2-7; perhaps TRBD2 as D (6 bases). Germline CDR1 reads KGHSH; CDR2 reads LQKENI. Trimming shortened V by 7 bases and J by 2 bases, and 21 bases separated the two germline ends. This CDR3 has 16 residues. The CDR3 is CASLATTGTPPYEQYF. Written as DNA, the CDR3 is TGTGCCAGCTTAGCGACAACCGGGACTCCTCCCTACGAGCAGTACTTC.

Worth noting for this clone: Other DNA sequences of this sample code for an identical CDR3. The CDR3 protein is CASSLPLAGSTDTQYF. CDR3 sequence (DNA): TGTGCCAGCAGCCTCCCCTTAGCGGGGAGCACAGATACGCAGTATTTT. This sequence joins TRBV5-4 and TRBJ2-3; TRBD2 matches 8 bases. The ends lost 4 bases at V and 0 bases at J; junction bases unmatched: 7. The germline CDR1 and CDR2 sequences are SGHNT and YYREEE (reference sequence). The CDR3 is 16 amino acids.

Turning to this clone: One junction end disagrees with the germline gene, perhaps due to a read error. Other DNA sequences in this specimen translate into the identical CDR3. V is TRBV5-1 and J is TRBJ1-4; TRBD1 might be the D (5 bases). The germline CDR1 and CDR2 sequences are SGHRS and YFSETQ. CDR3 size: 17 residues. The CDR3 sequence is CASSLGLLGTTNEKLFF. CDR3 bases: TGCGCCAGCAGTTTGGGACTTTTGGGGACAACTAATGAAAAACTGTTTTTT.

In its sample, this clone was seen a few times. V and J are TRBV4-2 and TRBJ1-6; TRBD1 is a possible D gene (5 bases). CDR3 size: 16 residues. Between the trimmed V and J ends, which lost 0 bases and 4 bases, there was a span of 10 bases. CDR1 is LGHNA and CDR2 is YNFKEQ in the germline V gene. This CDR3 reads CASSQETATYNSPLHF. CDR3 nucleotide sequence: TGTGCCAGCAGCCAAGAGACAGCGACTTATAATTCACCCCTCCACTTT.

The chain has TRBV6-5 and TRBJ2-7; 7 nucleotides agree with TRBD1. The CDR3 totals 13 residues. The V segment lost 9 bases and the J segment 3 bases; nucleotides outside the gene matches: 8. Germline-derived CDR1 and CDR2 are MNHEY and SVGAGI. DNA for the CDR3: TGTGCCAGTAGGGGACAGATTAGCTACGAGCAGTACTTC. Amino acid sequence: CASRGQISYEQYF.

A single count supports this clone. V usage is TRBV30 and J usage is TRBJ1-5; unclear D gene. The CDR3 covers 13 residues. Germline-derived CDR1 and CDR2 are GTSNPN and SVGIG (reference sequence). With 3 bases removed from V and 4 bases from J, the gap between germline ends came to 10 bases. The CDR3 sequence: CAWSGGQNQPQHF. CDR3 in DNA: TGTGCCTGGAGCGGCGGCCAAAATCAGCCCCAGCATTTT.

In nucleotides, the CDR3 is TGTGCCAGCACCACCGCCCAGGGTTCGATCTATGGCTACACCTTC. It specifies CASTTAQGSIYGYTF. The J gene is TRBJ1-2, the V gene TRBV5-4, with D possibly being TRBD1 (5 bases). This CDR3 has 15 amino acids. Germline values: CDR1 SGHNT, CDR2 YYREEE (reference sequence). Deletions cut 6 bases from V and 4 bases from J, with 19 bases between.

V and J are TRBV7-2 and TRBJ2-4; 14 nucleotides align to TRBD2. Germline CDR1 is SGHTA and CDR2 is FQGNSA. The CDR3 extends over 19 amino acids. J lost 3 bases, V lost 1 base, and 8 bases had no gene match. CDR3 amino acids: CASSLDVGLAGGVKNIQYF. In DNA, the CDR3 is TGTGCCAGCAGCTTAGATGTAGGACTAGCGGGAGGAGTCAAAAACATTCAGTACTTC. Full variable domain (rest looked up from reference TRBV7-2 and TRBJ2-4): GAGVSQSPSNKVTEKGKDVELRCDPISGHTALYWYRQSLGQGLEFLIYFQGNSAPDKSGLPSDRFSAERTGGSVSTLTIQRTQQEDSAVYLCASSLDVGLAGGVKNIQYFGAGTRLSVL.

As concerns this clone: The sample has other DNA sequences that encode this CDR3 too. The chain combines TRBV10-1 with TRBJ2-3; 13 bases match TRBD2. The J segment lost 6 bases and the V segment lost 2 bases, leaving 5 bases of the junction unmatched. The length of the CDR3 is 16 residues. Germline lookup yields CDR1 WNHNN and CDR2 SYGVQD (reference sequence). CDR3 protein: CASSETGLAGVDTQYF. DNA for the CDR3: TGCGCCAGCAGTGAGACAGGACTAGCGGGAGTGGATACGCAGTATTTT.

The chain uses TRBV14 and TRBJ2-7, with D perhaps matching TRBD1 or TRBD2 (5 bases each). The germline V gene has CDR1 SGHDN and CDR2 FVKESK. The germline V and J ends were trimmed by 5 bases and 3 bases, with 11 bases remaining between them. This CDR3 has 13 amino acids. CDR3: CASSLGRNYEQYF. The CDR3 nucleotides are TGTGCCAGCAGCTTGGGACGGAACTACGAGCAGTACTTC.

With respect to this clone: This sample also contains other DNA sequences that code for the same CDR3. The J gene is TRBJ2-7, the V gene TRBV5-4; the D is unclear. The CDR3 consists of 11 residues. CDR1 and CDR2 (germline): SGHNT, YYREEE (reference sequence). With 0 bases removed from V and 7 bases from J, the gap between germline ends came to 5 bases. The CDR3 DNA sequence: TGTGCCAGCAGCTTGGACGGTGAGCAGTACTTC. It translates to CASSLDGEQYF. Looking up the rest from reference TRBV5-4 and TRBJ2-7 gives the full variable domain: ETGVTQSPTHLIKTRGQQVTLRCSSQSGHNTVSWYQQALGQGPQFIFQYYREEENGRGNFPPRFSGLQFPNYSSELNVNALELDDSALYLCASSLDGEQYFGPGTRLTVT.

This rearrangement joins TRBV18 to TRBJ2-6; TRBD1 aligns across 8 bases. Germline trimming cut 3 bases from V and 3 bases from J; bases unmatched to any gene: 10. This CDR3 spans 18 amino acids. Looked up from germline, CDR1 is KGHSH and CDR2 is LQKENI. CDR3 DNA: TGTGCCAGCTCACCTAATCAGGGGGCAATCAGTGGGGCCAACGTCCTGACTTTC. It codes for CASSPNQGAISGANVLTF.

V is TRBV7-3 and J is TRBJ1-1; a weak D match, TRBD1 (5 bases). CDR1 SGHTA and CDR2 FQGTGA come from the germline V gene. V was clipped by 5 bases and J by 0 bases, with 13 bases between them. This CDR3 spans 15 amino acids. The CDR3 loop is CASSPSGTMNTEAFF. DNA of the CDR3: TGTGCCAGCAGCCCATCAGGGACGATGAACACTGAAGCTTTCTTT. The complete variable domain, with remaining parts taken from reference TRBV7-3 and TRBJ1-1, reads GAGVSQTPSNKVTEKGKYVELRCDPISGHTALYWYRQSLGQGPEFLIYFQGTGAADDSGLPNDRFFAVRPEGSVSTLKIQRTERGDSAVYLCASSPSGTMNTEAFFGQGTRLTVV.

About this clone: Other DNA sequences within the sample encode an identical CDR3. The CDR3 is CASSQSDTQYF. CDR3 coding DNA: TGTGCCAGCAGCCAATCAGATACGCAGTATTTT. The rearrangement uses TRBV6-5 and TRBJ2-3; D remains ambiguous. The CDR3 length is 11 residues. The germline V gene encodes CDR1 MNHEY and CDR2 SVGAGI. V gave up 6 bases and J gave up 4 bases, with 5 bases separating them.

Notes on this clone: This CDR3 is also generated by other DNA sequences in the sample. The chain carries TRBV7-2 and TRBJ2-7; D is tentatively TRBD1 or TRBD2 (5 bases each). The CDR3 length is 14 residues. Per germline, CDR1 SGHTA and CDR2 FQGNSA. V lost 2 bases and J 2 bases, leaving 10 bases between the germline ends. CDR3 sequence: CASSLTQGAYEQYF. CDR3 DNA sequence: TGTGCCAGCAGCTTAACGCAGGGAGCCTACGAGCAGTACTTC.

For this clone: At the DNA level, this CDR3 is encoded by other sequences in the same sample as well. The chain joins TRBV5-1 to TRBJ2-1, with D tentatively TRBD1 (6 bases). The germline gives CDR1 SGHRS, CDR2 YFSETQ. The CDR3 totals 14 residues. V was clipped by 0 bases and J by 3 bases, with 7 bases between them. The CDR3 spells CASSLEGGYNEQFF. CDR3 nucleotide sequence: TGCGCCAGCAGCTTGGAAGGGGGCTACAATGAGCAGTTCTTC.

As for this clone: One junction end does not reproduce the germline sequence, and a read error may be involved. This sample also contains other DNA sequences that code for the same CDR3. The rearrangement links TRBV11-2 to TRBJ2-1; 8 positions match TRBD1. The CDR3 runs to 14 residues. CDR1 and CDR2 (germline): SGHAT, FQNNGV. Here the CDR3 DNA reads TGCGCCAGCAGCTTATTTGACAGGGGTAATGAGCAGTTCTTC. It yields the protein CASSLFDRGNEQFF.

The V and J genes are TRBV6-6 and TRBJ2-7, with TRBD2 matching over 7 bases. The ends lost 0 bases at V and 0 bases at J; junction bases unmatched: 5. Per germline, CDR1 MNHNY and CDR2 SVGAGI (reference sequence). The CDR3 spans 16 residues. The CDR3 DNA reads as TGTGCCAGCAGTTACTCGAAGATAGCGGGCTCCTACGAGCAGTACTTC. It specifies CASSYSKIAGSYEQYF.

This chain joins TRBV5-1 and TRBJ2-3, with D perhaps assigned TRBD1 or TRBD2 (6 bases each). The CDR3 has 15 residues. CDR1 is SGHRS and CDR2 is YFSETQ in the germline V gene. The V and J ends lost 2 bases and 2 bases respectively, with 12 bases between them. The CDR3 sequence is CASSFEPGATDTQYF. Here the CDR3 DNA reads TGCGCCAGCAGCTTTGAACCGGGGGCCACAGATACGCAGTATTTT. Full variable domain (outside the CDR3, taken from reference TRBV5-1 and TRBJ2-3): KAGVTQTPRYLIKTRGQQVTLSCSPISGHRSVSWYQQTPGQGLQFLFEYFSETQRNKGNFPGRFSGRQFSNSRSEMNVSTLELGDSALYLCASSFEPGATDTQYFGPGTRLTVL.

This clone was seen just once. CDR3 DNA sequence: TGTGCCCGAAGCTCTGGGGCCAACGTCCTGACTTTC. It translates to CARSSGANVLTF. V is TRBV30 and J is TRBJ2-6, with D uncertain. The CDR3 extends over 12 amino acids. Trimming cost V 8 bases and J 0 bases, with 5 bases left between them. Germline loops: CDR1 GTSNPN, CDR2 SVGIG (reference sequence).

This chain joins TRBV5-1 and TRBJ1-3; weak D call: TRBD1 (5 bases). Between the trimmed V and J ends, which lost 3 bases and 0 bases, there was a span of 13 bases. The CDR3 extends over 16 amino acids. The germline CDR1 and CDR2 sequences are SGHRS and YFSETQ. The CDR3 DNA sequence: TGCGCCAGCAGCTGGGAGGGACGTTCCTCTGGAAACACCATATATTTT. Its translation is CASSWEGRSSGNTIYF. Supplemented by reference TRBV5-1 and TRBJ1-3, the full variable domain reads KAGVTQTPRYLIKTRGQQVTLSCSPISGHRSVSWYQQTPGQGLQFLFEYFSETQRNKGNFPGRFSGRQFSNSRSEMNVSTLELGDSALYLCASSWEGRSSGNTIYFGEGSWLTVV.

The V gene is TRBV19, the J gene TRBJ1-1; 7 nucleotides align to TRBD1. Unmatched junction bases numbered 6, after V lost 3 bases and J lost 5 bases. This CDR3 comprises 14 residues. Germline V gives CDR1 LNHDA, CDR2 SQIVND (reference sequence). CDR3 loop: CASSIKTGTTEAFF. CDR3 nucleotides: TGTGCCAGTAGTATTAAGACAGGGACTACTGAAGCTTTCTTT.

As regards this clone: Other nucleotide sequences in the sample specify the same CDR3. The chain is built from TRBV7-2 and TRBJ2-3; D is unresolved. This CDR3 comprises 13 residues. Germline loops: CDR1 SGHTA, CDR2 FQGNSA. The germline V and J ends were trimmed by 3 bases and 2 bases, with 6 bases remaining between them. CDR3 DNA sequence: TGTGCCAGCAGCTTGGGCTTCACAGATACGCAGTATTTT. This gives the protein CASSLGFTDTQYF.